One sample yielded the 29 T cell receptor beta chains listed below, sequenced in a study of cytomegalovirus exposure and HLA in healthy donors. 60 Vbeta and 13 Jbeta primers were used in PCR. The repertoire was sequenced with immunoSEQ multiplex PCR; TCRdb's copy has only in-frame clones and lacks some. In the table there are roughly 100,000 clones, approximately 66% of which are singletons. Sequenced sample: PBMCs. The receptors shown here come from a woman aged 45 to 65 in good health and CMV-seronegative.

The sample holds a few counts of this clone. The chain couples TRBV7-3 to TRBJ2-1; D may be TRBD2 (6 bases). Germline lookup yields CDR1 SGHTA and CDR2 FQGTGA. Trimming removed 8 bases from V and 8 bases from J, with 22 bases in between. This CDR3 region has 15 residues. The CDR3 spells CASSLSGTYRDEQFF. The CDR3 DNA follows: TGTGCCAGCTCCCTTAGCGGAACCTACCGGGATGAGCAGTTCTTC.

The chain carries TRBV19 and TRBJ1-1; unclear D gene. V was clipped by 5 bases and J by 3 bases, with 4 bases between them. The germline V gene encodes CDR1 LNHDA and CDR2 SQIVND (reference sequence). This CDR3 region has 11 residues. CDR3 sequence: CASSRYTEAFF. The DNA of the CDR3 is TGTGCCAGTAGTCGGTACACTGAAGCTTTCTTT.

The chain employs TRBV28 and TRBJ2-4; TRBD1 matches 7 bases. Germline assignment: CDR1 MDHEN and CDR2 SYDVKM. Trimming took 1 base from V and 0 from J; bases not matched to a gene: 3. The CDR3 extends over 16 amino acids. The CDR3 is CASSLFPGGAKNIQYF. The CDR3 DNA reads TGTGCCAGCAGTTTATTTCCAGGGGGAGCCAAAAACATTCAGTACTTC.

This clone has just a few counts. The V gene is TRBV7-6, the J gene TRBJ1-4; perhaps TRBD1 as D (5 bases). CDR1 and CDR2 (germline): SGHVS, FNYEAQ. CDR3 length equals 16 residues. With 2 bases removed from V and 0 bases from J, the gap between germline ends came to 10 bases. The CDR3 reads CASSLRGGATNEKLFF. For the CDR3, the DNA is TGTGCCAGCAGCTTACGTGGGGGGGCAACTAATGAAAAACTGTTTTTT.

The CDR3: CASKETGRDGYTF. The CDR3 DNA reads as TGTGCCAGCAAGGAAACAGGGAGGGATGGCTACACCTTC. This chain joins TRBV27 and TRBJ1-2; tentatively, D is TRBD1 (6 bases). Germline V lookup: CDR1 MNHEY, CDR2 SMNVEV (reference sequence). V lost 7 bases, J lost 6 bases, and 15 bases lay in between. This CDR3 region has 13 residues.

V gene TRBV6-5 combines with J gene TRBJ2-5; D is undetermined. This CDR3 region has 15 residues. Germline assignment: CDR1 MNHEY and CDR2 SVGAGI. V lost 8 bases and J lost 2, with 18 bases in between. The CDR3 DNA follows: TGTGCCAGCTCAGGCAGGCTACCTCAACAAGAGACCCAGTACTTC. Its protein product is CASSGRLPQQETQYF.

The chain employs TRBV7-6 and TRBJ2-5; maybe TRBD1 (6 bases). Trimming removed 5 bases at V and 2 bases at J, with 12 bases between. This CDR3 has 14 residues. Germline V gives CDR1 SGHVS, CDR2 FNYEAQ. CDR3: CASSTGTQQETQYF. The CDR3 bases are TGTGCCAGCAGCACCGGGACACAACAAGAGACCCAGTACTTC.

This clone was counted a few times. The V call is TRBV5-5, the J call TRBJ2-6; no definite D call. Germline V gene lookup returns CDR1 SGHKS and CDR2 YYEKEE (reference sequence). V dropped 0 bases and J dropped 0 bases, with 7 bases sitting between them. The CDR3 contains 16 residues. Here the CDR3 reads CASSLAARSGANVLTF. The DNA of the CDR3 is TGTGCCAGCAGCTTGGCAGCGCGCTCTGGGGCCAACGTCCTGACTTTC.

About this clone itself: One end of the junction fails to match germline, which may point to a read error. The genes are TRBV5-4 and TRBJ2-7; TRBD1 matches 9 bases. This CDR3 region has 14 residues. Germline loops: CDR1 SGHNT, CDR2 YYREEE (reference sequence). The CDR3 spells CASSPDRGRLGEFF. DNA of the CDR3: TGTGCCAGCAGCCCCGACAGGGGGAGACTAGGGGAGTTCTTC.

The gene calls are TRBV9 and TRBJ2-1; weak D call: TRBD2 (6 bases). V was pared by 3 bases and J by 12 bases, with 25 bases between. CDR3 length: 16 residues. CDR1 and CDR2 from the germline V gene are SGDLS and YYNGEE. DNA for the CDR3: TGTGCCAGCAGCGCCCAATACTACACGCTCACCGGGGGGCAGTTCTTC. Amino acid sequence: CASSAQYYTLTGGQFF.

This clone appeared once. The CDR3 nucleotides are TGTGCCAGCAGCTCCTCGAGTAGCGGGGGCCGCTTGTACGAGCAGTACTTC. This encodes CASSSSSSGGRLYEQYF. This chain links TRBV5-8 with TRBJ2-7; TRBD2 aligns across 9 bases. CDR1 and CDR2 from the germline V gene are SGHTS and YDEGEE. The length of the CDR3 is 17 residues. V was clipped by 3 bases and J by 4 bases; unmatched bases: 14. Using reference TRBV5-8 and TRBJ2-7 for the parts outside the CDR3, the full variable domain is EAGVTQSPTHLIKTRGQQATLRCSPISGHTSVYWYQQALGLGLQFLLWYDEGEERNRGNFPPRFSGRQFPNYSSELNVNALELEDSALYLCASSSSSSGGRLYEQYFGPGTRLTVT.

The gene calls are TRBV5-1 and TRBJ2-6; no clear D gene. The length of the CDR3 is 18 residues. Trimming stripped 3 bases from V and 0 bases from J, with 16 bases between. CDR1 SGHRS and CDR2 YFSETQ come from the germline V gene. The CDR3 reads CASSSDTSPRSGANVLTF. Here the CDR3 DNA reads TGCGCCAGCAGCTCAGACACTTCCCCTCGCTCTGGGGCCAACGTCCTGACTTTC.

The J gene is TRBJ2-1, the V gene TRBV9, with TRBD1 matching over 9 bases. V was pared by 3 bases and J by 2 bases, with 3 bases of the junction left unmatched. This CDR3 has 15 amino acids. Per the germline V gene, CDR1 is SGDLS and CDR2 is YYNGEE. The CDR3 spells CASSEGQGTYNEQFF. CDR3 coding DNA: TGTGCCAGCAGCGAGGGACAGGGAACCTACAATGAGCAGTTCTTC. Variable domain in full (rest from reference TRBV9 and TRBJ2-1): DSGVTQTPKHLITATGQRVTLRCSPRSGDLSVYWYQQSLDQGLQFLIQYYNGEERAKGNILERFSAQQFPDLHSELNLSSLELGDSALYFCASSEGQGTYNEQFFGPGTRLTVL.

The J gene is TRBJ2-3, the V gene TRBV18; 10 nucleotides match TRBD2. Germline assignment: CDR1 KGHSH and CDR2 LQKENI. CDR3 length: 15 amino acids. V gave up 6 bases and J gave up 2 bases; unmatched junction bases: 5. The CDR3 region has the DNA TGTGCCAGCTCCCCGCTAGCGGGGGACACAGATACGCAGTATTTT. Translation gives CASSPLAGDTDTQYF.

This clone has just a few counts. The V call is TRBV19, the J call TRBJ1-2, with TRBD1 identical over 7 bases. The V gene end was trimmed by 5 bases and the J gene end by 2 bases; junction bases not matched to a gene: 8. This CDR3 has 15 residues. Germline loops: CDR1 LNHDA, CDR2 SQIVND (reference sequence). CDR3 residues: CASSGTALNNYGYTF. CDR3 sequence (DNA): TGTGCCAGTAGTGGGACAGCCCTAAACAACTATGGCTACACCTTC.

This clone was detected only a few times. This CDR3 is CASSIGQGALYEQYF. The CDR3 bases are TGTGCCAGCAGCATCGGGCAGGGGGCTTTATACGAGCAGTACTTC. This chain links TRBV7-2 with TRBJ2-7; TRBD1 agrees at 8 bases. The CDR3 is 15 residues long. In germline, CDR1 is SGHTA, CDR2 FQGNSA. V shed 5 bases, J shed 4 bases, and the junction held 10 bases outside the gene matches.

This clone came up a few times. The chain employs TRBV5-4 and TRBJ2-1; 7 bases align to TRBD2. This CDR3 contains 15 residues. The germline gives CDR1 SGHNT, CDR2 YYREEE (reference sequence). Trimming cost V 4 bases and J 2 bases; bases outside gene matches: 6. The CDR3 protein is CASSPPGTTYNEQFF. CDR3 DNA sequence: TGTGCCAGCAGCCCACCCGGGACTACCTACAATGAGCAGTTCTTC.

The chain combines TRBV5-1 with TRBJ2-2; the match to TRBD1 covers 8 bases. The J segment lost 2 bases and the V segment lost 5 bases, leaving 5 bases of the junction unmatched. The CDR3 consists of 15 residues. Germline CDR1 reads SGHRS; CDR2 reads YFSETQ. The CDR3 DNA follows: TGCGCCAGCAGAGACAGGGGAGGAAACACCGGGGAGCTGTTTTTT. Its translation: CASRDRGGNTGELFF.

Points on this clone: Other DNA sequences in this sample translate to the same CDR3. CDR3 sequence reads: CASSLTGLNSYEQYF. In DNA, the CDR3 is TGTGCCAGCAGTTTGACAGGGCTAAATTCCTACGAGCAGTACTTC. The rearrangement uses TRBV27 and TRBJ2-7, with 7 bases matching TRBD1. J lost 1 base, V lost 3 bases, and 6 bases had no gene match. CDR1 and CDR2 (germline): MNHEY, SMNVEV (reference sequence). The CDR3 sequence is 15 residues long.

This chain links TRBV7-2 with TRBJ2-1; D not resolved. With 1 base removed from V and 8 bases from J, the gap between germline ends came to 12 bases. Germline CDR1 reads SGHTA; CDR2 reads FQGNSA. The CDR3 is 14 amino acids. The CDR3 DNA is TGTGCCAGCAGCTTAGAACTCCGGTATTATGAGCAGTTCTTC. Amino acids: CASSLELRYYEQFF.

This clone was seen a few times. This rearrangement joins TRBV2 to TRBJ2-4; perhaps TRBD2 as D (6 bases). CDR3 length: 14 residues. V dropped 6 bases and J dropped 0 bases, with 9 bases sitting between them. Germline lookup yields CDR1 SNHLY and CDR2 FYNNEI. The CDR3 loop is CASRGDLAKNIQYF. The CDR3 region has the DNA TGTGCCAGCAGGGGGGACTTAGCCAAAAACATTCAGTACTTC. The complete variable domain, with remaining parts taken from reference TRBV2 and TRBJ2-4, reads EPEVTQTPSHQVTQMGQEVILRCVPISNHLYFYWYRQILGQKVEFLVSFYNNEISEKSEIFDDQFSVERPDGSNFTLKIRSTKLEDSAMYFCASRGDLAKNIQYFGAGTRLSVL.

The chain has TRBV4-3 and TRBJ1-1; no definite D call. Germline V gene lookup returns CDR1 LGHNA and CDR2 YSLEER. V was shortened by 1 base and J by 12 bases, with 15 bases between the two germline ends. The CDR3 runs to 13 residues. DNA for the CDR3: TGCGCCAGCAGCCAAGTCGGAGAATTGGGTTCTTTCTTT. Translated: CASSQVGELGSFF.

The chain is built from TRBV6-6 and TRBJ2-5; D is perhaps TRBD2 (5 bases). This CDR3 contains 16 residues. Germline CDR1 and CDR2: MNHNY and SVGAGI (reference sequence). V was cut by 6 bases and J by 1 base, with 18 bases left in between. The CDR3 loop reads CASSLGGLYIQETQYF. CDR3 nucleotide sequence: TGTGCCAGCAGCCTGGGCGGGCTGTACATCCAAGAGACCCAGTACTTC.

The V and J genes are TRBV29-1 and TRBJ2-1, with 8 bases identical to TRBD2. Per the germline V gene, CDR1 is SQVTM and CDR2 is ANQGSEA. The CDR3 totals 12 residues. Germline trimming cut 2 bases from V and 15 bases from J; bases unmatched to any gene: 9. The CDR3 sequence is CSVETAGGASFF. The CDR3 DNA sequence: TGCAGCGTTGAAACGGCCGGGGGGGCCTCGTTCTTC.

The rearrangement links TRBV5-4 to TRBJ2-7, with 10 bases lining up with TRBD1. The junction had 5 bases not matched to a gene; V was cut back by 4 bases and J by 4 bases. CDR1 is SGHNT, CDR2 YYREEE, per germline (reference sequence). This CDR3 is built from 14 residues. For the CDR3, the DNA is TGTGCCAGCAGCCATGGGACAGGGGCTTACGAGCAGTACTTC. Translated, it gives CASSHGTGAYEQYF. Variable domain in full (rest from reference TRBV5-4 and TRBJ2-7): ETGVTQSPTHLIKTRGQQVTLRCSSQSGHNTVSWYQQALGQGPQFIFQYYREEENGRGNFPPRFSGLQFPNYSSELNVNALELDDSALYLCASSHGTGAYEQYFGPGTRLTVT.

This sequence joins TRBV29-1 and TRBJ2-1; 7 bases fit TRBD1. The CDR3 has 14 amino acids. J gave up 2 bases and V 7 bases, and 8 bases lay outside the gene matches. Per the germline V gene, CDR1 is SQVTM and CDR2 is ANQGSEA. In DNA, the CDR3 is TGCAGCGCGACCGGACAGGCTACCTACAATGAGCAGTTCTTC. It is translated as CSATGQATYNEQFF.

The genes are TRBV7-3 and TRBJ2-1, with 10 bases fitting TRBD1. CDR3 length: 14 amino acids. Germline V gives CDR1 SGHTA, CDR2 FQGTGA. Trimming removed 4 bases from V and 6 bases from J; junction bases left unmatched: 3. The CDR3 region is CASSSRTGGNEQFF. The CDR3 coding sequence is TGTGCCAGCAGCTCGCGGACAGGGGGCAATGAGCAGTTCTTC.

This chain links TRBV9 with TRBJ2-1; a possible D gene is TRBD1 (6 bases). Germline CDR1 reads SGDLS; CDR2 reads YYNGEE. Deletions cut 0 bases from V and 2 bases from J, with 9 bases between. This CDR3 is 15 amino acids long. CDR3 sequence: CASSVGSGAYNEQFF. The CDR3 DNA is TGTGCCAGCAGCGTAGGGTCAGGGGCCTACAATGAGCAGTTCTTC.

The chain recombines TRBV6-5 with TRBJ1-1; possibly TRBD1 for D (6 bases). V shed 6 bases and J shed 4 bases, with 12 bases lying between them. The germline V gene encodes CDR1 MNHEY and CDR2 SVGAGI. CDR3 size: 13 residues. The CDR3 reads CASSRPGVTEAFF. For the CDR3, the DNA is TGTGCCAGCAGCCGTCCAGGGGTCACTGAAGCTTTCTTT.